A single sample gave rise to the 18 T cell receptor beta chains below, sequenced in a study of Graves' ophthalmopathy and Graves' hyperthyroidism. CDR3 regions of TCR beta were amplified from RNA transcripts. Amplification began with first-round RT-PCR using HTBI primers, then second-round multiplex PCR was performed. Using its own MiXCR run on the multiplex PCR reads, TCRdb lists one record per CDR3 protein. The profile shows 400,000 to 450,000 distinct CDR3 sequences, approximately 21% of them singletons. The material sequenced was peripheral blood. All receptors come from a young woman with stable Graves' hyperthyroidism.

This clonotype has ten or more counts. The chain combines TRBV12-3 or TRBV12-4 with TRBJ2-5; 12 bases agree with TRBD2. The CDR3 consists of 15 residues. With V trimmed by 4 bases and J by 5 bases, 5 bases remained unmatched. CDR3 nucleotide sequence: TGTGCCAGCAGTTCACGACTAGCGGGGGAGGAGACCCAGTACTTC. This sequence encodes CASSSRLAGEETQYF.

Comment on this clonotype: This could be a read error, since a much larger clone is one nucleotide away. Since no conserved phenylalanine or tryptophan closes the CDR3, a read error is the likely cause. V gene TRBV7-2 combines with J gene TRBJ2-7; D gene unclear. The CDR3 totals 14 residues. The germline CDR1 and CDR2 sequences are SGHTA and FQGNSA. Trimming stripped 5 bases from V and 0 bases from J, with 11 bases between. Here the CDR3 reads CASSRDPSSYEQYL. CDR3 in DNA: TGTGCCAGCAGCCGAGATCCCAGCTCCTACGAGCAGTACTTG.

There are a few counts of this clonotype. The J gene is TRBJ2-2, the V gene TRBV24-1; 8 bases are a match to TRBD1. The CDR3 consists of 16 residues. With 0 bases clipped from V and 4 bases from J, the junction kept 3 bases outside the gene matches. Germline values: CDR1 KGHDR, CDR2 SFDVKD. The CDR3 bases are TGTGCCACCAGTGATTTGAGGACAGGGCTCACCGGGGAGCTGTTTTTT. It yields the protein CATSDLRTGLTGELFF.

Comment on this clonotype: It may be a read error: a sequence one base away is much more abundant. The CDR3 nucleotides read TGTGCCAGTAGTATCTACAGGGACGAGCAGTACTTC. Translated, it gives CASSIYRDEQYF. This sequence joins TRBV19 and TRBJ2-7, with D possibly matching TRBD1 (6 bases). The CDR3 has 12 amino acids. V lost 3 bases and J lost 5, with 8 bases in between. Germline V CDR1 and CDR2: LNHDA, SQIVND (reference sequence). Together with reference TRBV19 and TRBJ2-7, the CDR3 gives the full variable domain: DGGITQSPKYLFRKEGQNVTLSCEQNLNHDAMYWYRQDPGQGLRLIYYSQIVNDFQKGDIAEGYSVSREKKESFPLTVTSAQKNPTAFYLCASSIYRDEQYFGPGTRLTVT.

This clonotype occurred many times. The V gene is TRBV5-1, the J gene TRBJ2-5; the D call may be TRBD1 or TRBD2 (5 bases each). V shed 7 bases and J shed 2 bases, with 9 bases lying between them. The CDR3 has 12 residues. Germline assignment: CDR1 SGHRS and CDR2 YFSETQ. CDR3 DNA: TGCGCCAGCGGGGACCAGCAAGAGACCCAGTACTTC. Translated, it gives CASGDQQETQYF.

The chain is built from TRBV12-3 or TRBV12-4 and TRBJ1-3; D uncertain. This CDR3 is built from 15 residues. The V end was cut by 7 bases, the J end by 0 bases, with 13 bases between. The DNA for the CDR3 is TGTGCCAGCACCCCGGCGGACCTCTCTGGAAACACCATATATTTT. This sequence encodes CASTPADLSGNTIYF.

Many counts were recorded for this clonotype. The chain has TRBV3-1 and TRBJ1-1; no reliable D call. Trimming removed 1 base at V and 3 bases at J, with 6 bases between. The CDR3 has 13 amino acids. Germline values: CDR1 LGHDT, CDR2 YNNKEL (reference sequence). The CDR3 sequence: CASSQVKDTEAFF. The CDR3 nucleotides are TGTGCCAGCAGCCAAGTTAAGGACACTGAAGCTTTCTTT.

This clonotype showed up many times. This sequence joins TRBV9 and TRBJ1-2, with D perhaps matching TRBD1 (6 bases). Between the trimmed V and J ends, which lost 0 bases and 5 bases, there was a span of 11 bases. Germline CDR1 is SGDLS and CDR2 is YYNGEE. The CDR3 sequence is 14 residues long. The CDR3, as DNA: TGTGCCAGCAGCGTAGCTCCAGGGGCTTATGGCTACACCTTC. Translation: CASSVAPGAYGYTF.

The genes are TRBV27 and TRBJ2-7; 7 bases map to TRBD1. The germline V gene encodes CDR1 MNHEY and CDR2 SMNVEV (reference sequence). The CDR3 loop spans 16 amino acids. V shed 4 bases, J shed 2 bases, and the junction held 11 bases outside the gene matches. CDR3 coding DNA: TGTGCCAGCAGTTGGGTCGGAACAGGGGCCCCCTACGAGCAGTACTTC. Translating gives CASSWVGTGAPYEQYF.

The table lists this clonotype with many counts. The rearrangement joins TRBV6-5 to TRBJ1-2, with 8 bases identical to TRBD1. The junction had 7 bases not matched to a gene; V was cut back by 5 bases and J by 8 bases. The CDR3 covers 13 residues. Germline V CDR1 and CDR2: MNHEY, SVGAGI. The CDR3 protein is CASSPQGAQGYTF. The CDR3 DNA sequence: TGTGCCAGCAGTCCCCAGGGGGCGCAGGGCTACACCTTC.

This clonotype was detected a few times. The chain links TRBV4-1 to TRBJ1-1, with D maybe TRBD1 (6 bases). This CDR3 is built from 18 residues. Germline V lookup: CDR1 MGHRA, CDR2 YSYEKL. V was clipped by 5 bases and J by 1 base, with 23 bases between them. CDR3 DNA sequence: TGCGCCAGCAGCTACCGACCGGGGGGGCGAGGGACGAACACTGAAGCTTTCTTT. Its translation is CASSYRPGGRGTNTEAFF.

This clonotype came up many times. The rearrangement uses TRBV29-1 and TRBJ1-1; the D gene is possibly TRBD1 (6 bases). From germline, CDR1 is SQVTM and CDR2 ANQGSEA. V lost 6 bases, J lost 5 bases, and 13 bases lay in between. The CDR3 length is 12 residues. This chain's CDR3 is CSVRTVRTEAFF. The CDR3 DNA sequence: TGCAGCGTCCGGACAGTAAGAACTGAAGCTTTCTTT.

There are many counts of this clonotype. The genes are TRBV6-2 or TRBV6-3 and TRBJ2-7; no reliable D call. Germline loops: CDR1 MNHEY, CDR2 SVGEGT. V dropped 6 bases and J dropped 4 bases, with 10 bases sitting between them. The CDR3 length is 12 residues. The CDR3 bases are TGTGCCAGCAGGACGGACGCTTACGAGCAGTACTTC. It codes for CASRTDAYEQYF.

This clonotype was observed many times. In DNA form, the CDR3 reads TGTGCCAGCAGCGTGGGACTAGCGGGACCCACGAACACCGGGGAGCTGTTTTTT. Amino acid sequence: CASSVGLAGPTNTGELFF. The chain is built from TRBV9 and TRBJ2-2, with TRBD2 matching over 13 bases. Trimming cost V 2 bases and J 0 bases; bases outside gene matches: 4. The CDR3 extends over 18 amino acids. Germline V lookup: CDR1 SGDLS, CDR2 YYNGEE. Based on the CDR3 plus reference TRBV9 and TRBJ2-2, the full variable domain is DSGVTQTPKHLITATGQRVTLRCSPRSGDLSVYWYQQSLDQGLQFLIQYYNGEERAKGNILERFSAQQFPDLHSELNLSSLELGDSALYFCASSVGLAGPTNTGELFFGEGSRLTVL.

This clonotype has just a few counts. The CDR3 nucleotides read TGTGCCAGCAGTGGAAAAAGGGGGCCCCTGAACACTGAAGCTTTCTTT. Translation gives CASSGKRGPLNTEAFF. The chain combines TRBV25-1 with TRBJ1-1; TRBD1 matches 7 bases. The CDR3 sequence is 16 residues long. The germline CDR1 and CDR2 sequences are MGHDK and SYGVNS. Trimming took 4 bases from V and 0 from J; bases not matched to a gene: 8.

This clonotype was counted ten times or more. V usage is TRBV7-2 and J usage is TRBJ2-5; D possibly corresponds to TRBD1 (5 bases). Per the germline V gene, CDR1 is SGHTA and CDR2 is FQGNSA. The CDR3 extends over 13 amino acids. V was cut by 2 bases and J by 4 bases, with 8 bases left in between. As DNA, the CDR3 is TGTGCCAGCAGCTTACCAGGGATAGAGACCCAGTACTTC. Its protein is CASSLPGIETQYF.

In this sample, this clonotype turned up many times. The V call is TRBV6-5, the J call TRBJ2-2; D is uncertain. The V end lost 0 bases, the J end lost 6 bases, and 17 bases lay between the germline ends. Germline V gene data show CDR1 as MNHEY and CDR2 as SVGAGI. The CDR3 sequence is 17 residues long. DNA for the CDR3: TGTGCCAGCAGTTACTCGATTTATGCCGGGTCCGCCGGGGAGCTGTTTTTT. It translates to CASSYSIYAGSAGELFF.

This clonotype was found many times. The CDR3 is CASSLFSGRAEAFF. The CDR3 coding sequence is TGTGCCAGCAGCTTATTTTCGGGAAGGGCTGAAGCTTTCTTT. The genes are TRBV7-2 and TRBJ1-1; no reliable D call. The V and J ends lost 2 bases and 6 bases respectively, with 13 bases between them. CDR3 length equals 14 residues. Germline V gives CDR1 SGHTA, CDR2 FQGNSA.